This passage covers 27 T cell receptor beta chains from one sample sequenced in a study of T cell responses to AZD1222 COVID-19 vaccine. Clones were read by immunoSEQ multiplex PCR, and TCRdb kept only the in-frame ones, dropping some. The repertoire holds over 100,000 clones, with 80% to 90% as singletons. Sequenced here: peripheral blood, sampled on day 0 of AZD1222 vaccination. These receptors all come from an adult in good health.

The chain joins TRBV4-3 to TRBJ1-6; D might be TRBD1 (6 bases). The CDR3 consists of 15 residues. CDR1 LGHNA and CDR2 YSLEER come from the germline V gene. Trimming shortened V by 4 bases and J by 7 bases, and 14 bases separated the two germline ends. CDR3 DNA: TGCGCCAGCAGCCCGGGGGGGCAGGTCAATTCACCCCTCCACTTT. The encoded protein is CASSPGGQVNSPLHF.

This chain uses TRBV27 with TRBJ1-1; D is possibly TRBD1 (5 bases). V shed 6 bases and J shed 0 bases, with 11 bases lying between them. The CDR3 spans 14 residues. Germline V CDR1 and CDR2: MNHEY, SMNVEV (reference sequence). CDR3 DNA: TGTGCCAGCAGAGCGGGGGTTGTGAACACTGAAGCTTTCTTT. Protein sequence: CASRAGVVNTEAFF.

The chain is built from TRBV6-2 or TRBV6-3 and TRBJ1-1, with D hard to call. Trimming took 3 bases from V and 3 from J, leaving 5 bases between them. This CDR3 spans 12 amino acids. Germline CDR1 reads MNHEY; CDR2 reads SVGEGT. DNA for the CDR3: TGTGCCAGCAGTTATAGTCACACTGAAGCTTTCTTT. The encoded protein is CASSYSHTEAFF.

The rearrangement joins TRBV27 to TRBJ2-2, with D perhaps TRBD1 or TRBD2 (5 bases each). Germline V gene data show CDR1 as MNHEY and CDR2 as SMNVEV (reference sequence). The CDR3 consists of 11 residues. Trimming took 8 bases from V and 6 from J, leaving 7 bases between them. The CDR3 is CASWGSGELFF. Here the CDR3 DNA reads TGTGCCAGCTGGGGGTCCGGGGAGCTGTTTTTT.

V gene TRBV5-1 combines with J gene TRBJ2-5, with D possibly called TRBD1 or TRBD2 (5 bases each). CDR1 and CDR2 (germline): SGHRS, YFSETQ. The V gene lost 0 bases and the J gene lost 2 bases, with 14 bases spanning the gap. The CDR3 extends over 16 amino acids. CDR3 DNA: TGCGCCAGCAGCTTGGTAGCCGGGACGCCACAAGAGACCCAGTACTTC. The encoded protein is CASSLVAGTPQETQYF.

The chain couples TRBV5-1 to TRBJ1-2; perhaps TRBD1 as D (5 bases). Per the germline V gene, CDR1 is SGHRS and CDR2 is YFSETQ. Trimming took off 4 bases at V and 6 bases at J, with 19 bases between the two ends. The CDR3 has 15 amino acids. The CDR3 region is CASSLSAGIVDGYTF. CDR3 coding DNA: TGCGCCAGCAGCCTGTCGGCAGGGATAGTAGATGGCTACACCTTC.

The chain uses TRBV7-9 and TRBJ1-5; D is undetermined. Trimming cost V 2 bases and J 4 bases, with 12 bases left between them. The V gene's germline CDR1 is SEHNR and CDR2 FQNEAQ (reference sequence). The CDR3 has 15 amino acids. The CDR3 region is CASSLFAEGNQPQHF. CDR3 nucleotide sequence: TGTGCCAGCAGCTTATTTGCCGAGGGTAATCAGCCCCAGCATTTT.

The chain joins TRBV28 to TRBJ1-5; no firm D call. The V gene lost 6 bases and the J gene lost 4 bases, with 13 bases spanning the gap. Germline V gene lookup returns CDR1 MDHEN and CDR2 SYDVKM. The CDR3 runs to 14 residues. The DNA of the CDR3 is TGTGCCAGCAGCCTTGGTAGCCGGAATCAGCCCCAGCATTTT. It is translated as CASSLGSRNQPQHF. The full variable domain, rest sourced from reference TRBV28 and TRBJ1-5, is DVKVTQSSRYLVKRTGEKVFLECVQDMDHENMFWYRQDPGLGLRLIYFSYDVKMKEKGDIPEGYSVSREKKERFSLILESASTNQTSMYLCASSLGSRNQPQHFGDGTRLSIL.

V is TRBV28 and J is TRBJ1-3; no reliable D call. The V end lost 3 bases, the J end lost 3 bases, and 9 bases lay between the germline ends. CDR1 and CDR2 from the germline V gene are MDHEN and SYDVKM. The CDR3 has 14 amino acids. The DNA for the CDR3 is TGTGCCAGCAGTTTTTACATACTTGGAAACACCATATATTTT. This encodes CASSFYILGNTIYF.

This chain links TRBV6-6 with TRBJ1-5; tentatively, D is TRBD1 (6 bases). The V gene lost 2 bases and the J gene lost 5 bases, with 10 bases spanning the gap. The CDR3 runs 14 residues. The germline V gene has CDR1 MNHNY and CDR2 SVGAGI (reference sequence). DNA of the CDR3: TGTGCCAGCAGTTACAGGGGGGACGATCAGCCCCAGCATTTT. It translates to CASSYRGDDQPQHF.

The chain employs TRBV28 and TRBJ1-6; D perhaps matches TRBD1 (5 bases). Germline lookup yields CDR1 MDHEN and CDR2 SYDVKM. The CDR3 is 15 residues long. Deletions cut 6 bases from V and 9 bases from J, with 18 bases between. The CDR3: CASSPPGHGFSPLHF. The CDR3 DNA reads TGTGCCAGCAGCCCTCCCGGACACGGTTTTTCACCCCTCCACTTT.

CDR3 nucleotide sequence: TGTGCCATCAGGGTTGGCACCATGAATTCACCCCTCCACTTT. It translates to CAIRVGTMNSPLHF. The gene calls are TRBV10-3 and TRBJ1-6; no reliable D call. The CDR3 extends over 14 amino acids. Germline V gene lookup returns CDR1 ENHRY and CDR2 SYGVKD. The V gene lost 6 bases and the J gene lost 7 bases, with 13 bases spanning the gap.

This chain joins TRBV21-1 and TRBJ2-7; TRBD2 was called by the table and not checked on the DNA. TRBV21-1 is labeled a pseudogene. This CDR3 contains 14 residues. The CDR3 nucleotides are TGTGCCAGCAGCAAGTCTAGCGGGAGTGGAGAGCAGTACTTC. Residues: CASSKSSGSGEQYF.

This sequence joins TRBV7-9 and TRBJ2-7, with no clear D. V was pared by 4 bases and J by 7 bases, with 20 bases between. CDR3 length: 15 amino acids. The germline V gene encodes CDR1 SEHNR and CDR2 FQNEAQ (reference sequence). The CDR3 region has the DNA TGTGCCAGCAGCTCAATCCGGGCCGCCGTGGGGGAGCAGTACTTC. As protein: CASSSIRAAVGEQYF.

The CDR3 sequence is CASTRGSSPLHF. The CDR3 DNA is TGTGCCAGCACTCGGGGGAGTTCACCCCTCCACTTT. This chain connects TRBV28 to TRBJ1-6; possible D gene TRBD1, 5 bases. Trimming removed 7 bases from V and 9 bases from J, with 10 bases in between. Germline CDR1 reads MDHEN; CDR2 reads SYDVKM. This CDR3 region has 12 residues.

This clone was picked up one time. The chain is built from TRBV28 and TRBJ2-1; 9 bases fit TRBD1. The CDR3 loop spans 14 amino acids. Germline values: CDR1 MDHEN, CDR2 SYDVKM. V trimming: 2 bases; J trimming: 6 bases; junction bases outside the gene matches: 2. This CDR3 is CASSLATGGNEQFF. The CDR3 bases are TGTGCCAGCAGTTTAGCGACAGGGGGCAATGAGCAGTTCTTC.

The chain links TRBV9 to TRBJ2-3, with TRBD2 matching over 8 bases. The V and J ends lost 2 bases and 4 bases, in that order; junction bases with no gene match: 6. Germline CDR1 and CDR2: SGDLS and YYNGEE. The CDR3 spans 15 residues. The CDR3 DNA reads as TGTGCCAGCAGCGTCGAAGGGACTAGACCAGATACGCAGTATTTT. Translation gives CASSVEGTRPDTQYF.

The chain is built from TRBV6-4 and TRBJ2-2; 7 nucleotides match TRBD1. This CDR3 region has 17 residues. Per the germline V gene, CDR1 is MRHNA and CDR2 is SNTAGT. Trimming took 3 bases from V and 4 from J; bases not matched to a gene: 11. Here the CDR3 reads CASSERGGALGTGELFF. CDR3 nucleotide sequence: TGTGCCAGCAGTGAGCGAGGGGGCGCTCTGGGCACCGGGGAGCTGTTTTTT.

The chain joins TRBV5-1 to TRBJ1-5, with D tentatively TRBD1 (6 bases). With 0 bases removed from V and 7 bases from J, the gap between germline ends came to 11 bases. The CDR3 is 14 residues long. The germline CDR1 and CDR2 sequences are SGHRS and YFSETQ. The CDR3 protein is CASSLGGAGQPQHF. As DNA, the CDR3 is TGCGCCAGCAGCTTGGGGGGGGCCGGCCAGCCCCAGCATTTT. Filled out from reference TRBV5-1 and TRBJ1-5, the complete variable domain reads KAGVTQTPRYLIKTRGQQVTLSCSPISGHRSVSWYQQTPGQGLQFLFEYFSETQRNKGNFPGRFSGRQFSNSRSEMNVSTLELGDSALYLCASSLGGAGQPQHFGDGTRLSIL.

This clone has a single count. The V call is TRBV7-2, the J call TRBJ1-1; 7 bases line up with TRBD1. V was pared by 1 base and J by 5 bases, with 4 bases of the junction left unmatched. The length of the CDR3 is 14 residues. Germline CDR1 SGHTA, CDR2 FQGNSA. DNA for the CDR3: TGTGCCAGCAGCTTAGGGGCCAGGGGGACTGAAGCTTTCTTT. Translating it yields CASSLGARGTEAFF.

For the CDR3, the DNA is TGTGCCAGCAGCGTAGTCGCTAGCACAGATACGCAGTATTTT. This translates into CASSVVASTDTQYF. The chain carries TRBV9 and TRBJ2-3, with D uncertain. Deletions cut 0 bases from V and 0 bases from J, with 5 bases between. CDR1 is SGDLS and CDR2 is YYNGEE in the germline V gene. The CDR3 covers 14 residues. Full variable domain (outside the CDR3, taken from reference TRBV9 and TRBJ2-3): DSGVTQTPKHLITATGQRVTLRCSPRSGDLSVYWYQQSLDQGLQFLIQYYNGEERAKGNILERFSAQQFPDLHSELNLSSLELGDSALYFCASSVVASTDTQYFGPGTRLTVL.

This sequence joins TRBV11-2 and TRBJ1-2; possible D gene TRBD1, 6 bases. The ends were cut back, 2 bases at V and 5 bases at J, with 9 bases in the middle. CDR1 and CDR2 (germline): SGHAT, FQNNGV. The CDR3 has 13 residues. The CDR3 sequence: CASSLMDSYGYTF. The CDR3 DNA is TGTGCCAGCAGCTTAATGGACAGTTATGGCTACACCTTC.

CDR3 residues: CASNPLRRDRTYGYTF. For the CDR3, the DNA is TGTGCCAGCAATCCCCTTCGACGCGACAGGACCTATGGCTACACCTTC. The chain has TRBV28 and TRBJ1-2; TRBD1 is a possible D gene (6 bases). The CDR3 extends over 16 amino acids. Germline assignment: CDR1 MDHEN and CDR2 SYDVKM. Between the trimmed V and J ends, which lost 7 bases and 4 bases, there was a span of 22 bases.

The chain is built from TRBV4-3 and TRBJ2-6; D is undetermined. V was clipped by 0 bases and J by 0 bases, with 9 bases between them. Germline assignment: CDR1 LGHNA and CDR2 YSLEER. The CDR3 is 17 amino acids. The CDR3 loop is CASSQDGPISGANVLTF. The CDR3 DNA follows: TGCGCCAGCAGCCAAGACGGACCGATCTCTGGGGCCAACGTCCTGACTTTC.

The J gene is TRBJ2-2, the V gene TRBV25-1; TRBD2 might be the D (5 bases). With 1 base removed from V and 7 bases from J, the gap between germline ends came to 22 bases. From germline, CDR1 is MGHDK and CDR2 SYGVNS. The CDR3 loop spans 18 amino acids. The CDR3 nucleotides read TGTGCCAGCAGTGAATCCCTTTTTGTTCTAGGCCGGGACGGGGAGCTGTTTTTT. It yields the protein CASSESLFVLGRDGELFF.

V is TRBV7-9 and J is TRBJ1-2; D is possibly TRBD1 (5 bases). CDR1 and CDR2 from the germline V gene are SEHNR and FQNEAQ (reference sequence). The CDR3 runs to 15 residues. The ends were cut back, 5 bases at V and 8 bases at J, with 21 bases in the middle. The CDR3 sequence is CASSQHSGRAPGYTF. CDR3 nucleotides: TGTGCCAGCAGCCAACATTCTGGCAGGGCGCCCGGCTACACCTTC.

In its sample, this clone was seen once. This chain connects TRBV5-1 to TRBJ2-1; no clear D. V lost 7 bases, J lost 5 bases, and 19 bases lay in between. This CDR3 has 15 amino acids. The V gene's germline CDR1 is SGHRS and CDR2 YFSETQ. Here the CDR3 DNA reads TGCGCCAGCTCAATACCGAGGCGTCCAGACAATGAGCAGTTCTTC. Amino acids: CASSIPRRPDNEQFF.